These 30 T cell receptor beta chains were sequenced from one sample in a study of radiotherapy plus CTLA-4 blockade in lung cancer. TCRdb's copy holds only in-frame clones and misses some; the assay was immunoSEQ multiplex PCR. The sample has about 120,000 clones; 85% to 90% are singletons. The sequencing used peripheral blood, collected from a patient treated with radiotherapy plus ipilimumab. These receptors were taken from a human donor with non-small cell lung cancer that progressed on radiotherapy plus ipilimumab.

This chain links TRBV2 with TRBJ2-3; 7 bases match TRBD2. Germline V lookup: CDR1 SNHLY, CDR2 FYNNEI. V trimming: 3 bases; J trimming: 2 bases; junction bases outside the gene matches: 17. There are 19 residues in the CDR3. CDR3 amino acids: CASSERGTLAGVATDTQYF. For the CDR3, the DNA is TGTGCCAGCAGTGAGCGGGGGACCTTGGCAGGAGTCGCCACAGATACGCAGTATTTT. The full variable domain, with the rest looked up from reference TRBV2 and TRBJ2-3, is EPEVTQTPSHQVTQMGQEVILRCVPISNHLYFYWYRQILGQKVEFLVSFYNNEISEKSEIFDDQFSVERPDGSNFTLKIRSTKLEDSAMYFCASSERGTLAGVATDTQYFGPGTRLTVL.

J is TRBJ2-3 and V is TRBV4-1, with D tentatively TRBD2 (5 bases). V lost 0 bases and J lost 1, with 5 bases in between. CDR3 length: 14 residues. Germline V lookup: CDR1 MGHRA, CDR2 YSYEKL. CDR3 amino acids: CASSQDSGTDTQYF. The CDR3 region has the DNA TGCGCCAGCAGCCAAGATAGCGGCACAGATACGCAGTATTTT.

The chain joins TRBV5-1 to TRBJ2-3; 10 bases map to TRBD2. The CDR3 has 14 amino acids. The J segment lost 6 bases and the V segment lost 2 bases, leaving 3 bases of the junction unmatched. Germline values: CDR1 SGHRS, CDR2 YFSETQ. Here the CDR3 reads CASSFGTSDDTQYF. The CDR3 DNA is TGCGCCAGCAGCTTCGGGACTAGCGACGATACGCAGTATTTT. The complete variable domain, with remaining parts taken from reference TRBV5-1 and TRBJ2-3, reads KAGVTQTPRYLIKTRGQQVTLSCSPISGHRSVSWYQQTPGQGLQFLFEYFSETQRNKGNFPGRFSGRQFSNSRSEMNVSTLELGDSALYLCASSFGTSDDTQYFGPGTRLTVL.

The V and J genes are TRBV25-1 and TRBJ1-2, with D possibly TRBD1 on 6 matching bases. V lost 5 bases and J 2 bases, leaving 9 bases between the germline ends. CDR1 and CDR2 (germline): MGHDK, SYGVNS. The CDR3 covers 13 residues. The CDR3 DNA sequence: TGTGCCAGCAGTAGGGGGGCCAACTATGGCTACACCTTC. It yields the protein CASSRGANYGYTF.

The gene calls are TRBV7-2 and TRBJ2-7, with a weak D call TRBD2 (6 bases). In germline, CDR1 is SGHTA, CDR2 FQGNSA. V was trimmed by 0 bases and J by 3 bases, leaving 12 bases between them. The CDR3 runs to 15 residues. As DNA, the CDR3 is TGTGCCAGCAGCTTAGCAGGGTCTAGCGACTACGAGCAGTACTTC. It encodes CASSLAGSSDYEQYF.

The chain employs TRBV27 and TRBJ2-7; TRBD1 is a possible D gene (6 bases). Germline CDR1 and CDR2: MNHEY and SMNVEV (reference sequence). Trimming took off 3 bases at V and 10 bases at J, with 13 bases between the two ends. This CDR3 is built from 12 residues. The CDR3 is CASSFGTTAQYF. CDR3 DNA: TGTGCCAGCAGTTTTGGGACAACAGCTCAGTACTTC.

This chain uses TRBV6-1 with TRBJ2-1; the match to TRBD2 covers 8 bases. The CDR3 is made up of 12 amino acids. The germline gives CDR1 MNHNS, CDR2 SASEGT. The J segment lost 12 bases and the V segment lost 7 bases, leaving 8 bases of the junction unmatched. The DNA of the CDR3 is TGTGCCAGCACCCCGGGAGGGCAGGCGCAGTTCTTC. Encoded protein: CASTPGGQAQFF.

The CDR3 spells CASSTGLGATYGYTF. The CDR3 region has the DNA TGTGCCAGTAGTACAGGGTTAGGGGCTACCTATGGCTACACCTTC. The chain employs TRBV19 and TRBJ1-2, with D tentatively TRBD1 (5 bases). The V gene's germline CDR1 is LNHDA and CDR2 SQIVND (reference sequence). The CDR3 totals 15 residues. V lost 4 bases, J lost 4 bases, and 16 bases lay in between.

This clone was detected once. CDR3 coding DNA: TGTGCCAGTTGTTTAGCGGGATCAGAGACCCAGTACTTC. Residues: CASCLAGSETQYF. The rearrangement links TRBV19 to TRBJ2-5, with 8 bases fitting TRBD2. Losses at the gene ends were 8 bases for V and 4 bases for J; bases not matched to a gene: 6. The CDR3 loop spans 13 amino acids. The germline V gene encodes CDR1 LNHDA and CDR2 SQIVND (reference sequence).

The rearrangement uses TRBV6-1 and TRBJ2-7; 8 bases are shared with TRBD1. V was clipped by 3 bases and J by 2 bases; unmatched bases: 12. From germline, CDR1 is MNHNS and CDR2 SASEGT. This CDR3 is 17 amino acids long. For the CDR3, the DNA is TGTGCCAGCAGTGAGCCAGCCGGGACAGGTGGTACCTACGAGCAGTACTTC. This sequence encodes CASSEPAGTGGTYEQYF.

The V gene is TRBV5-1, the J gene TRBJ2-7; D not resolved. This CDR3 has 15 amino acids. V lost 0 bases and J 0 bases, leaving 10 bases between the germline ends. Germline values: CDR1 SGHRS, CDR2 YFSETQ. The CDR3 sequence is CASSLVDGSSYEQYF. CDR3 DNA sequence: TGCGCCAGCAGCTTGGTAGATGGAAGCTCCTACGAGCAGTACTTC.

The chain is built from TRBV6-5 and TRBJ1-1; 9 nucleotides agree with TRBD1. Germline CDR1 is MNHEY and CDR2 is SVGAGI. Unmatched junction bases numbered 6, after V lost 11 bases and J lost 2 bases. The CDR3 length is 13 residues. DNA of the CDR3: TGTGCCGTAAACAGGGGGCTTAACACTGAAGCTTTCTTT. It specifies CAVNRGLNTEAFF.

This chain uses TRBV6-1 with TRBJ2-7, with D possibly called TRBD1 or TRBD2 (6 bases each). Trimming removed 10 bases from V and 6 bases from J, with 16 bases in between. This CDR3 is built from 12 residues. CDR1 is MNHNS, CDR2 SASEGT, per germline. The CDR3 bases are TGTGCCATAACGACACAGGGAGGCGAGCAGTACTTC. Translation: CAITTQGGEQYF.

The V and J genes are TRBV6-1 and TRBJ2-7; perhaps TRBD2 as D (5 bases). Trimming took off 7 bases at V and 0 bases at J, with 13 bases between the two ends. Germline V lookup: CDR1 MNHNS, CDR2 SASEGT. The CDR3 totals 14 residues. CDR3 in amino acids: CASTTGRFSYEQYF. Here the CDR3 DNA reads TGTGCCAGCACGACGGGAAGGTTCTCCTACGAGCAGTACTTC.

This clone was observed once. The rearrangement joins TRBV19 to TRBJ2-1; 7 bases map to TRBD2. CDR1 and CDR2 from the germline V gene are LNHDA and SQIVND (reference sequence). V dropped 7 bases and J dropped 9; count of bases not matched to a gene: 3. The CDR3 totals 11 residues. The CDR3 bases are TGTGCCAGTATAGGGGAGGGTGAGCAGTTCTTC. It specifies CASIGEGEQFF.

The CDR3 reads CASSPVWDTRTGELFF. Written as DNA, the CDR3 is TGTGCCAGCTCACCTGTGTGGGACACCCGCACCGGGGAGCTGTTTTTT. This rearrangement joins TRBV18 to TRBJ2-2, with D perhaps TRBD1 (6 bases). The CDR3 is made up of 16 amino acids. Germline V CDR1 and CDR2: KGHSH, LQKENI. The ends were cut back, 3 bases at V and 4 bases at J, with 15 bases in the middle. The full variable domain, with the rest looked up from reference TRBV18 and TRBJ2-2, is NAGVMQNPRHLVRRRGQEARLRCSPMKGHSHVYWYRQLPEEGLKFMVYLQKENIIDESGMPKERFSAEFPKEGPSILRIQQVVRGDSAAYFCASSPVWDTRTGELFFGEGSRLTVL.

The chain employs TRBV6-6 and TRBJ2-7; D unclear. The V gene's germline CDR1 is MNHNY and CDR2 SVGAGI (reference sequence). The CDR3 loop spans 13 amino acids. Trimming took 0 bases from V and 5 from J, leaving 8 bases between them. The CDR3 sequence is CASSYSRWDEQYF. The CDR3 DNA reads TGTGCCAGCAGTTACTCGAGATGGGACGAGCAGTACTTC.

The rearrangement joins TRBV27 to TRBJ1-1; TRBD1 matches at 12 bases. V was clipped by 7 bases and J by 1 base; unmatched bases: 16. CDR3 length: 19 residues. The germline gives CDR1 MNHEY, CDR2 SMNVEV (reference sequence). In DNA form, the CDR3 reads TGTGCCAGCACCCCCGGACCTTCGGGACAGGGGGCGGGGAACACTGAAGCTTTCTTT. Translated, it gives CASTPGPSGQGAGNTEAFF.

The gene calls are TRBV15 and TRBJ2-7; no reliable D call. The CDR3 spans 14 residues. Germline-derived CDR1 and CDR2 are LNHNV and YYDKDF (reference sequence). Trimming removed 1 base from V and 2 bases from J, with 9 bases in between. In nucleotides, the CDR3 is TGTGCCACCAGCAGAGTTCTTCAGGCCTACGAGCAGTACTTC. Translating gives CATSRVLQAYEQYF.

This chain joins TRBV27 and TRBJ2-7, with 9 bases lining up with TRBD2. Germline CDR1 MNHEY, CDR2 SMNVEV (reference sequence). The CDR3 has 14 amino acids. Losses at the gene ends were 7 bases for V and 3 bases for J; bases not matched to a gene: 7. The CDR3: CASKGLAGIYEQYF. The CDR3 region has the DNA TGTGCCAGCAAGGGGCTAGCGGGGATCTACGAGCAGTACTTC.

V is TRBV11-3 and J is TRBJ2-5, with D unresolved. The germline V gene has CDR1 SGHNT and CDR2 YENEEA. Trimming removed 8 bases from V and 4 bases from J, with 17 bases in between. The CDR3 covers 14 residues. This chain's CDR3 is CASSHRVSIETQYF. CDR3 bases: TGTGCCAGCTCACATCGAGTTAGCATAGAGACCCAGTACTTC.

The genes are TRBV4-1 and TRBJ1-1; 11 bases are shared with TRBD1. V shed 4 bases and J 4 bases; nucleotides not matched to a gene: 14. Germline loops: CDR1 MGHRA, CDR2 YSYEKL. There are 18 residues in the CDR3. The CDR3 loop reads CASSPSIPGTGGSTEAFF. CDR3 in DNA: TGCGCCAGCAGCCCAAGTATCCCCGGGACAGGGGGGTCCACTGAAGCTTTCTTT.

This clone has just a few counts. The V call is TRBV4-2, the J call TRBJ1-1; D is uncertain. Looked up from germline, CDR1 is LGHNA and CDR2 is YNFKEQ. The V gene lost 5 bases and the J gene lost 6 bases, with 10 bases spanning the gap. There are 12 residues in the CDR3. CDR3 in amino acids: CASSSESAEAFF. CDR3 nucleotide sequence: TGTGCCAGCAGCTCGGAAAGTGCTGAAGCTTTCTTT.

In nucleotides, the CDR3 is TGTGCCAGCTCTAGGACAGGGGTGTACAATGAGCAGTTCTTC. Translated: CASSRTGVYNEQFF. The chain employs TRBV18 and TRBJ2-1; 9 positions match TRBD1. Germline lookup yields CDR1 KGHSH and CDR2 LQKENI. This CDR3 spans 14 amino acids. J was trimmed by 4 bases and V by 6 bases; bases with no gene match: 4.

This sequence joins TRBV7-6 and TRBJ2-7, with TRBD2 matching 7 bases. V shed 1 base and J 0 bases; nucleotides not matched to a gene: 3. The CDR3 runs to 15 residues. Per germline, CDR1 SGHVS and CDR2 FNYEAQ. The CDR3 loop is CASSLGGGSSYEQYF. The CDR3 DNA follows: TGTGCCAGCAGCTTAGGCGGGGGTAGCTCCTACGAGCAGTACTTC.

The V gene is TRBV27, the J gene TRBJ2-7; a weak D match, TRBD1 (6 bases). Trimming left V 0 bases short and J 2 bases short, with 8 bases between. This CDR3 spans 14 amino acids. Germline CDR1 is MNHEY and CDR2 is SMNVEV (reference sequence). In DNA, the CDR3 is TGTGCCAGCAGTTTATCACAGGGCCCCTACGAGCAGTACTTC. The encoded protein is CASSLSQGPYEQYF.

The chain uses TRBV6-1 and TRBJ2-7; possibly TRBD1 or TRBD2 for D (5 bases each). The CDR3 extends over 15 amino acids. The germline CDR1 and CDR2 sequences are MNHNS and SASEGT. Trimming took off 2 bases at V and 7 bases at J, with 18 bases between the two ends. CDR3: CASSEKGQGPREQYF. In DNA, the CDR3 is TGTGCCAGCAGTGAAAAGGGGCAGGGACCTCGGGAGCAGTACTTC.

CDR3 sequence: CASSSSYEQYF. The CDR3 DNA follows: TGTGCCAGCAGTTCCTCCTACGAGCAGTACTTC. V and J are TRBV27 and TRBJ2-7, with D unresolved. From germline, CDR1 is MNHEY and CDR2 SMNVEV (reference sequence). The CDR3 is 11 residues long. V lost 4 bases and J 0 bases, leaving 1 base between the germline ends.

This clone was picked up a small number of times. The genes are TRBV27 and TRBJ2-7; D is perhaps TRBD1 or TRBD2 (6 bases each). The CDR3 runs 14 residues. Germline CDR1 is MNHEY and CDR2 is SMNVEV (reference sequence). The V end lost 7 bases, the J end lost 0 bases, and 13 bases lay between the germline ends. In DNA form, the CDR3 reads TGTGCCAGCAAAGGGGGACTGACCTCCTACGAGCAGTACTTC. Its translation is CASKGGLTSYEQYF.

The chain combines TRBV2 with TRBJ1-2, with D perhaps TRBD1 (5 bases). Trimming cost V 6 bases and J 8 bases, with 13 bases left between them. This CDR3 has 12 residues. Looked up from germline, CDR1 is SNHLY and CDR2 is FYNNEI. Written as DNA, the CDR3 is TGTGCCAGCAGAGGACACGGGGAGGGCTACACCTTC. As protein: CASRGHGEGYTF. Filled out from reference TRBV2 and TRBJ1-2, the complete variable domain reads EPEVTQTPSHQVTQMGQEVILRCVPISNHLYFYWYRQILGQKVEFLVSFYNNEISEKSEIFDDQFSVERPDGSNFTLKIRSTKLEDSAMYFCASRGHGEGYTFGSGTRLTVV.